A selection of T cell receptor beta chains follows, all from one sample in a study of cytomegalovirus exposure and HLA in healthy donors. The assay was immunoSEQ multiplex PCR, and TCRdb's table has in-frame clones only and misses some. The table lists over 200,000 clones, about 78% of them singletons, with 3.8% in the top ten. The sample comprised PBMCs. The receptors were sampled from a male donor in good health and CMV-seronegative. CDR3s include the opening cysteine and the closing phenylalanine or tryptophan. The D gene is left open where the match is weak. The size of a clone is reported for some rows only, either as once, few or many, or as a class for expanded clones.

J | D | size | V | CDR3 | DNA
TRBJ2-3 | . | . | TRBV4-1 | CASSQGQMGTDTQYF | TGCGCCAGCAGCCAAGGACAGATGGGCACAGATACGCAGTATTTT
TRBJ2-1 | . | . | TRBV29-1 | CSAGWQEGLDEQFF | TGCAGCGCCGGGTGGCAGGAGGGCCTTGATGAGCAGTTCTTC
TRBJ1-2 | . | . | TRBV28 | CASSFTERYYGYTF | TGTGCCAGCAGTTTTACAGAAAGATACTATGGCTACACCTTC
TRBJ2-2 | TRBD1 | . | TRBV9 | CASSPRDRGRTGELFF | TGTGCCAGCAGCCCGCGGGACAGGGGACGTACCGGGGAGCTGTTTTTT
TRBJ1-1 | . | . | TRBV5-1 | CASSLAEYRAYTEAFF | TGCGCCAGCAGCTTGGCAGAGTACAGGGCGTACACTGAAGCTTTCTTT
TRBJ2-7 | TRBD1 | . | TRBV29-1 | CSAEAGTGPYEQYF | TGCAGCGCCGAGGCCGGGACAGGCCCCTACGAGCAGTACTTC
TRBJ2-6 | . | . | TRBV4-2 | CASSQDPQAASSGANVLTF | TGTGCCAGCAGCCAAGATCCTCAGGCCGCGAGCTCTGGGGCCAACGTCCTGACTTTC
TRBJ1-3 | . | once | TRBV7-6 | CASSLAAGNSGNTIYF | TGTGCCAGCAGCTTAGCGGCAGGGAACTCTGGAAACACCATATATTTT
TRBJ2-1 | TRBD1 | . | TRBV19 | CASSPDRSSYNEQFF | TGTGCCAGTAGCCCGGACAGGAGCTCCTACAATGAGCAGTTCTTC
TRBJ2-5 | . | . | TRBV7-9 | CASSLEAFREQYF | TGTGCCAGCAGCTTAGAAGCGTTCCGGGAGCAGTACTTC
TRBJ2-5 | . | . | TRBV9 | CASATAPSAETQYF | TGTGCCAGCGCTACGGCACCGAGCGCGGAGACCCAGTACTTC
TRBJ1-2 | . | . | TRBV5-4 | CASSVQGLNYGYTF | TGTGCCAGCAGCGTGCAGGGTCTTAACTATGGCTACACCTTC
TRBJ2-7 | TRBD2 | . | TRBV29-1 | CSVLRSSGPYEQYF | TGCAGCGTCCTCAGGTCTAGCGGCCCCTACGAGCAGTACTTC
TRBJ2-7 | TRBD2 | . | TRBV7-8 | CASSFGLAGIYEQYF | TGTGCCAGCAGCTTCGGACTAGCGGGGATCTACGAGCAGTACTTC
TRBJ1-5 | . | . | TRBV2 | CASSVIGGNSNQPQHF | TGTGCCAGCAGTGTGATAGGGGGTAATAGCAATCAGCCCCAGCATTTT
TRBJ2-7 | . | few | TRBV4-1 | CASSQDLVYEQYF | TGCGCCAGCAGCCAAGATTTAGTTTACGAGCAGTACTTC
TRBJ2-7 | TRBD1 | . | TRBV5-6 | CASELKVRTGGHEQYF | TGTGCCAGCGAACTAAAGGTTAGGACAGGGGGTCACGAGCAGTACTTC
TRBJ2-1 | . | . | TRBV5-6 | CASSYSGEQFF | TGTGCCAGCAGCTACAGCGGTGAGCAGTTCTTC
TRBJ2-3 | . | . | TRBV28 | CASRPEDEADTQYF | TGTGCCAGCAGGCCCGAGGATGAGGCGGATACGCAGTATTTT
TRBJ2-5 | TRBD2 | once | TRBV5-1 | CASSLGLADQETQYF | TGCGCCAGCAGCTTGGGACTAGCGGACCAAGAGACCCAGTACTTC
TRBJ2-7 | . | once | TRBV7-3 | CASSLTREANEQYF | TGTGCCAGCAGCTTAACGAGGGAAGCGAACGAGCAGTACTTC
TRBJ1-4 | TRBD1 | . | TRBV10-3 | CAISPGTGMGGEKLFF | TGTGCCATCAGTCCCGGGACAGGGATGGGCGGTGAAAAACTGTTTTTT
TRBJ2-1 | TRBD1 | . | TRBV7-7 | CASSLGQGVNNEQFF | TGTGCCAGCAGCTTAGGACAGGGAGTCAACAATGAGCAGTTCTTC
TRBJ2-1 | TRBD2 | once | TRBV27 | CASSPDGTSGRASEQFF | TGTGCCAGCAGCCCAGACGGGACTAGCGGGAGGGCCTCTGAGCAGTTCTTC
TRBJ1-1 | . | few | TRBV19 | CASSNPQNTEAFF | TGTGCCAGTAGTAATCCACAGAACACTGAAGCTTTCTTT
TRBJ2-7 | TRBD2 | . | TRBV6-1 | CASSFRLAGENEQYF | TGTGCCAGCAGTTTCAGACTAGCGGGAGAAAACGAGCAGTACTTC
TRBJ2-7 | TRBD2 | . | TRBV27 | CASRAGAIYEQYF | TGTGCCAGCAGGGCGGGAGCCATATACGAGCAGTACTTC
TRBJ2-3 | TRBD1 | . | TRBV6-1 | CASSVMGQGWTDTQYF | TGTGCCAGCAGTGTGATGGGACAGGGATGGACAGATACGCAGTATTTT
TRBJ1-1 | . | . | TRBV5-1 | CASSLKPPGGNTEAFF | TGCGCCAGCAGCTTGAAGCCCCCCGGGGGGAACACTGAAGCTTTCTTT
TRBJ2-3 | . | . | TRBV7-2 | CASSLELPPDTQYF | TGTGCCAGCAGCTTAGAACTACCCCCAGATACGCAGTATTTT
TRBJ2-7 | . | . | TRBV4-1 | CASSQTTGTGSYEQYF | TGCGCCAGCAGCCAAACTACCGGGACTGGCTCCTACGAGCAGTACTTC
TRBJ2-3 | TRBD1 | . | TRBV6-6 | CASHARQGSTDTQYF | TGTGCCAGCCATGCAAGACAGGGAAGCACAGATACGCAGTATTTT
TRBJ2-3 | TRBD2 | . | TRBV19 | CASSTPGTSGRDTQYF | TGTGCCAGTAGTACCCCGGGGACTAGCGGGAGAGATACGCAGTATTTT
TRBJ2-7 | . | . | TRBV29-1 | CSVDRGYEQYF | TGCAGCGTTGATCGGGGCTACGAGCAGTACTTC
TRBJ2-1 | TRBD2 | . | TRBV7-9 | CASSSYPGLAVTDEQFF | TGTGCCAGCAGCTCCTACCCGGGACTAGCGGTTACGGATGAGCAGTTCTTC
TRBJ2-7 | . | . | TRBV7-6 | CASSAKLQDEQYF | TGTGCCAGCAGCGCCAAACTGCAAGACGAGCAGTACTTC
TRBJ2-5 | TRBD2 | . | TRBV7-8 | CASSSRAGDRREQYF | TGTGCCAGCAGCTCCAGGGCGGGAGATCGTCGGGAGCAGTACTTC
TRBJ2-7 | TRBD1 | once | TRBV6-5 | CASSPDRGSPYEQYF | TGTGCCAGCAGCCCTGACAGGGGTTCCCCCTACGAGCAGTACTTC
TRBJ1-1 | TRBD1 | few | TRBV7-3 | CASSLDRATEAFF | TGTGCCAGCAGCCTTGACAGGGCCACTGAAGCTTTCTTT
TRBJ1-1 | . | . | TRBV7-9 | CASSFPKNTEAFF | TGTGCCAGCAGCTTCCCAAAGAACACTGAAGCTTTCTTT
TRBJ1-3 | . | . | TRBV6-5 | CASSYSGRLSGNTIYF | TGTGCCAGCAGTTACTCAGGCAGGCTCTCTGGAAACACCATATATTTT
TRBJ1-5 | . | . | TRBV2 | CASSEDRVGNQPQHF | TGTGCCAGCAGTGAAGACAGGGTTGGTAATCAGCCCCAGCATTTT
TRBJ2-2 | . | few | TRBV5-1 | CASSLGANTGELFF | TGCGCCAGCAGCTTGGGCGCGAACACCGGGGAGCTGTTTTTT
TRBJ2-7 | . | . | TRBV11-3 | CASSRRGEYEQYF | TGTGCCAGCAGCCGGAGGGGAGAGTACGAGCAGTACTTC
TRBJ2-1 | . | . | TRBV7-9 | CASSGRRAAPRRGNEQFF | TGTGCCAGCAGCGGGCGGCGGGCAGCTCCTAGACGAGGAAATGAGCAGTTCTTC
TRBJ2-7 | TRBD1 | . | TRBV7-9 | CASSLGQDYYEQYF | TGTGCCAGCAGCCTAGGACAGGATTACTACGAGCAGTACTTC
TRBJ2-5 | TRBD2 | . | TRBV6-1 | CASSEVPGRLAGETQYF | TGTGCCAGCAGCGAAGTGCCCGGGAGACTAGCCGGAGAGACCCAGTACTTC
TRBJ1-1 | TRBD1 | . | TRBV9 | CASSERDRKNTEAFF | TGTGCCAGCAGCGAGAGGGACAGGAAAAACACTGAAGCTTTCTTT
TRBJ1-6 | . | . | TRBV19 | CASRKEHRNSPLHF | TGTGCCAGTAGGAAGGAGCACCGGAATTCACCCCTCCACTTT
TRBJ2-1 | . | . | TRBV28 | CASSYRVGQFF | TGTGCCAGCAGTTACAGGGTCGGGCAGTTCTTC
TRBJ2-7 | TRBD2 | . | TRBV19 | CASSPGLAGSYEQYF | TGTGCCAGTAGTCCGGGACTAGCGGGGTCCTACGAGCAGTACTTC
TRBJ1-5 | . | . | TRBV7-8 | CASSPVRLLQPQHF | TGTGCCAGCAGCCCTGTGCGGCTTCTCCAGCCCCAGCATTTT
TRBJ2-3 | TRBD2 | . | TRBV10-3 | CATTSASTDTQYF | TGTGCCACAACTAGCGCCAGCACAGATACGCAGTATTTT
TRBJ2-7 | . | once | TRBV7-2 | CASSYQTYEQYF | TGTGCCAGCAGCTATCAAACCTACGAGCAGTACTTC
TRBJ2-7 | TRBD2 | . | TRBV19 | CASSPGTSGRFSYEQYF | TGTGCCAGTAGTCCCGGGACTAGCGGGAGGTTCTCCTACGAGCAGTACTTC
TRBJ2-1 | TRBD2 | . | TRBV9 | CASSRLAGEDEQFF | TGTGCCAGCTCCCGACTAGCGGGAGAGGATGAGCAGTTCTTC
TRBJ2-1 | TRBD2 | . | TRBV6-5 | CASSYASGADNEQFF | TGTGCCAGCAGTTACGCTAGCGGGGCCGACAATGAGCAGTTCTTC